This entry lists 6 T cell receptor beta chains sequenced from one sample in a study of blood T cell repertoires in COVID-19. Sequencing used immunoSEQ multiplex PCR; TCRdb keeps in-frame clones, though not all of them. The data show about 290,000 clones, about nine tenths seen once. Sequenced sample: peripheral blood. The receptors shown here come from a woman aged 25 to 39 with COVID-19, enrolled during active disease.

DNA of the CDR3: TGTGCCACCAGCAGAGGACAGACTGAAGCTTTCTTT. It specifies CATSRGQTEAFF. The chain is built from TRBV15 and TRBJ1-1; a possible D gene is TRBD1 (5 bases). The germline V and J ends were trimmed by 1 base and 5 bases, with 5 bases remaining between them. The CDR3 is 12 residues long. Germline V CDR1 and CDR2: LNHNV, YYDKDF (reference sequence).

The chain couples TRBV5-1 to TRBJ1-2; no definite D call. CDR1 and CDR2 (germline): SGHRS, YFSETQ. This CDR3 comprises 16 residues. The V and J ends lost 0 bases and 1 base respectively, with 13 bases between them. The CDR3 is CASSLVNESFNYGYTF. In DNA form, the CDR3 reads TGCGCCAGCAGCTTGGTCAACGAGAGTTTTAACTATGGCTACACCTTC. The full variable domain, completed using reference TRBV5-1 and TRBJ1-2, is KAGVTQTPRYLIKTRGQQVTLSCSPISGHRSVSWYQQTPGQGLQFLFEYFSETQRNKGNFPGRFSGRQFSNSRSEMNVSTLELGDSALYLCASSLVNESFNYGYTFGSGTRLTVV.

The rearrangement links TRBV2 to TRBJ1-1, with a tentative D call TRBD1 (6 bases). Trimming removed 5 bases from V and 5 bases from J, with 12 bases in between. The germline V gene encodes CDR1 SNHLY and CDR2 FYNNEI. There are 13 residues in the CDR3. Here the CDR3 DNA reads TGTGCCAGCAGTAATTCAGGGGAGACTGAAGCTTTCTTT. The encoded protein is CASSNSGETEAFF.

V is TRBV6-2 or TRBV6-3 and J is TRBJ1-1, with no clear D. The CDR3 extends over 12 amino acids. Germline loops: CDR1 MNHEY, CDR2 SVGEGT. Trimming stripped 5 bases from V and 5 bases from J, with 9 bases between. CDR3 amino acids: CASSPLPTEAFF. The DNA for the CDR3 is TGTGCCAGCAGTCCCCTCCCGACTGAAGCTTTCTTT.

The rearrangement uses TRBV19 and TRBJ1-2; 10 bases are a match to TRBD1. Unmatched junction bases numbered 3, after V lost 5 bases and J lost 3 bases. The CDR3 contains 14 residues. Germline lookup yields CDR1 LNHDA and CDR2 SQIVND (reference sequence). CDR3 nucleotides: TGTGCCAGTAGTCCAGGGACAGGGGACTATGGCTACACCTTC. This encodes CASSPGTGDYGYTF.

This chain uses TRBV7-8 with TRBJ1-4, with 8 bases lining up with TRBD1. This CDR3 is 15 amino acids long. Germline CDR1 SGHVS, CDR2 FQNEAQ. V lost 5 bases to trimming and J lost 8 bases; unmatched junction nucleotides: 10. The CDR3 DNA follows: TGTGCCAGCAGCCGAGGGACAGGCTTAGGGGAAAAACTGTTTTTT. Its protein product is CASSRGTGLGEKLFF.